What follows is one T cell receptor (beta chain) and its context. The sample originates from a study of blood T cell repertoires in COVID-19. Study-level information: PBMCs, B-cell-depleted T cells, or T cells were the source of the cDNA or gDNA that made up the material.

The data were produced by immunoSEQ multiplex PCR, yet TCRdb's version contains in-frame clones alone and is incomplete. The sample records some 290,000 clones, roughly 87% being singletons. The V gene's germline CDR1 is SQVTM and CDR2 ANQGSEA. Trimming took 6 bases from V and 7 from J, leaving 16 bases between them. The CDR3 is made up of 14 amino acids. The material sequenced was peripheral blood. The V gene is TRBV29-1, the J gene TRBJ1-6, with D possibly being TRBD1 (6 bases). This receptor was identified in a woman aged 45 to 65 who had recovered from COVID-19. CDR3 protein: CSVRGGDTNSPLHF. CDR3 in DNA: TGCAGCGTCAGGGGAGGGGACACAAATTCACCCCTCCACTTT.